A selection of T cell receptor beta chains follows, all from one sample in a study of cytomegalovirus exposure and HLA in healthy donors. Some clones are missing from TCRdb's copy, which holds only in-frame ones; the method was immunoSEQ multiplex PCR. This table has more than 80,000 clones, 55% to 65% appearing once. Sequenced material: PBMCs. These receptors were collected from a woman aged 40 to 55 in good health and CMV-seropositive. Both conserved end residues are part of each CDR3. The D gene is left open where the match is weak. Clone size is stated in some rows and not others, as once, few, many or a class when expanded.

clone_size	d_call	v_call	j_call	cdr3_aa	cdr3_nt
.	TRBD1	TRBV4-1	TRBJ2-6	CASSRDPGQGAGGANVLTF	TGCGCCAGCAGCCGGGACCCGGGACAGGGGGCCGGTGGGGCCAACGTCCTGACTTTC
.	TRBD1	TRBV9	TRBJ2-5	CASSEDRRQETQYF	TGTGCCAGCAGCGAGGACAGGAGGCAAGAGACCCAGTACTTC
.	TRBD1	TRBV6-5	TRBJ2-7	CASSYSAGGQYEQYF	TGTGCCAGCAGTTACTCGGCAGGGGGTCAGTACGAGCAGTACTTC
few	.	TRBV6-1	TRBJ1-1	CASRSYNTEAFF	TGTGCCAGCAGGTCCTATAACACTGAAGCTTTCTTT
few	TRBD1	TRBV18	TRBJ2-7	CASSPPTGTGNYEQYF	TGTGCCAGCTCACCGCCGACCGGGACAGGAAACTACGAGCAGTACTTC
.	.	TRBV28	TRBJ1-3	CASSVAGHSGNTIYF	TGTGCCAGCAGTGTCGCAGGTCACTCTGGAAACACCATATATTTT
few	TRBD2	TRBV4-3	TRBJ2-1	CASSQELAGSNEQFF	TGCGCCAGCAGCCAAGAACTAGCGGGCAGTAATGAGCAGTTCTTC
.	.	TRBV19	TRBJ1-5	CASSITSTRANQPQHF	TGTGCCAGTAGTATTACATCCACGCGGGCAAATCAGCCCCAGCATTTT
few	.	TRBV28	TRBJ2-3	CASSSGGSSTDTQYF	TGTGCCAGCAGTTCTGGCGGATCTAGCACAGATACGCAGTATTTT
few	.	TRBV5-4	TRBJ2-7	CASSYGGGAYEQYF	TGTGCCAGCAGCTATGGCGGGGGCGCCTACGAGCAGTACTTC
few	TRBD1	TRBV28	TRBJ1-2	CASSILRGHGYTF	TGTGCCAGCAGCATCCTAAGGGGGCATGGCTACACCTTC
.	.	TRBV19	TRBJ1-5	CASTDGGVLGNQPQHF	TGTGCCAGTACCGATGGAGGAGTCTTGGGCAATCAGCCCCAGCATTTT
.	TRBD2	TRBV4-2	TRBJ2-7	CASSPRLASSYEQYF	TGTGCCAGCAGCCCGCGACTAGCGAGTTCCTACGAGCAGTACTTC
once	.	TRBV18	TRBJ1-1	CASSEDSLLSFF	TGTGCCAGCTCAGAAGACAGCCTTTTATCTTTCTTT
many	.	TRBV2	TRBJ2-7	CASERDVSYEQYF	TGTGCCAGCGAACGAGATGTATCCTACGAGCAGTACTTC
.	.	TRBV28	TRBJ2-2	CASSPYGGPSTGELFF	TGTGCCAGCAGTCCCTATGGGGGCCCCAGCACCGGGGAGCTGTTTTTT
few	.	TRBV7-2	TRBJ2-5	CASSLGGTHQETQYF	TGTGCCAGCAGCTTAGGGGGGACACATCAAGAGACCCAGTACTTC
.	.	TRBV7-7	TRBJ2-2	CASSLQEGGELFF	TGTGCCAGCAGCTTACAGGAGGGCGGGGAGCTGTTTTTT
.	.	TRBV5-6	TRBJ1-1	CASSLAWLENTEAFF	TGTGCCAGCAGCTTGGCTTGGCTCGAGAACACTGAAGCTTTCTTT
.	.	TRBV7-8	TRBJ2-7	CSLDSLYEQYF	TGTAGTTTAGACTCCCTTTACGAGCAGTACTTC
.	TRBD2	TRBV19	TRBJ2-1	CASSPRTSRGGDNEQFF	TGTGCCAGTAGTCCAAGGACTAGCCGAGGCGGGGACAATGAGCAGTTCTTC
.	TRBD1	TRBV2	TRBJ1-2	CATADRLRGGYTF	TGTGCCACCGCGGACAGGCTTCGGGGGGGCTACACCTTC
.	.	TRBV6-5	TRBJ1-1	CASSYSTNTEAFF	TGTGCCAGCAGTTACTCGACAAACACTGAAGCTTTCTTT
once	.	TRBV4-3	TRBJ2-3	CASSQEAAGADTQYF	TGCGCCAGCAGCCAAGAGGCAGCGGGCGCAGATACGCAGTATTTT
.	TRBD2	TRBV11-2	TRBJ2-7	CASSSRTGRDEQYF	TGTGCCAGCAGCTCCCGGACCGGGAGGGACGAGCAGTACTTC
.	TRBD2	TRBV9	TRBJ2-7	CASSQGLVGWEQYF	TGTGCCAGCAGCCAGGGACTAGTGGGTTGGGAGCAGTACTTC
.	.	TRBV5-1	TRBJ2-1	CASTGTFGEQFF	TGCGCCAGCACCGGGACTTTCGGTGAGCAGTTCTTC
.	.	TRBV4-1	TRBJ1-1	CASSQDPGGWTEAFF	TGCGCCAGCAGCCAAGATCCGGGGGGTTGGACTGAAGCTTTCTTT
.	.	TRBV7-9	TRBJ2-3	CASSSAGTTDTQYF	TGTGCCAGCAGCTCGGCGGGCACCACAGATACGCAGTATTTT
few	TRBD1	TRBV7-9	TRBJ2-2	CASSSGQGGTGELFF	TGTGCCAGCAGCTCGGGACAGGGGGGGACCGGGGAGCTGTTTTTT
.	TRBD2	TRBV5-4	TRBJ2-1	CASSLAPREGYNEQFF	TGTGCCAGCAGCTTGGCCCCGAGGGAGGGCTACAATGAGCAGTTCTTC
.	.	TRBV7-2	TRBJ1-1	CASTRLENEAFF	TGTGCCAGCACCCGATTGGAGAATGAAGCTTTCTTT
.	.	TRBV5-1	TRBJ2-1	CASSLSVNEQFF	TGCGCCAGCAGCTTGTCCGTGAATGAGCAGTTCTTC
.	.	TRBV9	TRBJ2-5	CASTLGGTFQETQYF	TGTGCCAGCACCCTAGGAGGGACGTTCCAAGAGACCCAGTACTTC
.	.	TRBV29-1	TRBJ2-7	CSVTTEAPYEQYF	TGCAGCGTTACGACTGAAGCTCCCTACGAGCAGTACTTC
few	TRBD1	TRBV7-2	TRBJ1-2	CASSLDRDYGYTF	TGTGCCAGCAGTCTGGACAGGGACTATGGCTACACCTTC
.	.	TRBV21-1	TRBJ1-4	CASSKADGTGDPGDEKLFF	TGTGCCAGCAGCAAAGCTGACGGGACAGGGGACCCGGGGGATGAAAAACTGTTTTTT